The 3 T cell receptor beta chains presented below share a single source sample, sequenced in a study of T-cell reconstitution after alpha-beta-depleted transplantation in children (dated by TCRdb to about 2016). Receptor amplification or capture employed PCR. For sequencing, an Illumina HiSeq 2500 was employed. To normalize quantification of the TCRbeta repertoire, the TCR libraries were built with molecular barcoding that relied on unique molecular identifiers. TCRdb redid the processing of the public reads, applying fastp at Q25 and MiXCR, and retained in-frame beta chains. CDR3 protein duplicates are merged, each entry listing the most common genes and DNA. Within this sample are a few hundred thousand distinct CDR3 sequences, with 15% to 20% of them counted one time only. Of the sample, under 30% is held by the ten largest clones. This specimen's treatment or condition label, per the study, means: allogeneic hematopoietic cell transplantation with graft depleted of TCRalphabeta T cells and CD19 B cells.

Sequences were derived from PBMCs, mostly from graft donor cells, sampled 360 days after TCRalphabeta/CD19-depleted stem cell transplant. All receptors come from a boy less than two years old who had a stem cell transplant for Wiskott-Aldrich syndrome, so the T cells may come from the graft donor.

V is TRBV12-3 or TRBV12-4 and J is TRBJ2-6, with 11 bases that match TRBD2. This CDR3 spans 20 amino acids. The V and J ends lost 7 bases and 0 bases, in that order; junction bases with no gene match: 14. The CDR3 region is CASTPLTGTSGLSGANVLTF. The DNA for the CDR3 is TGTGCCAGCACCCCCCTGACCGGGACTAGCGGCCTCTCTGGGGCCAACGTCCTGACTTTC.

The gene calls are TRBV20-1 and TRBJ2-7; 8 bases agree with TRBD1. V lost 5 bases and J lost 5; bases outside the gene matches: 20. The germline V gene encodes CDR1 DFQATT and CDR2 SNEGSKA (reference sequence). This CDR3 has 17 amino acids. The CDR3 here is CSAAGQGIDKGLHEQYF. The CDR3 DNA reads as TGCAGTGCTGCAGGACAGGGCATAGACAAAGGATTGCACGAGCAGTACTTC.

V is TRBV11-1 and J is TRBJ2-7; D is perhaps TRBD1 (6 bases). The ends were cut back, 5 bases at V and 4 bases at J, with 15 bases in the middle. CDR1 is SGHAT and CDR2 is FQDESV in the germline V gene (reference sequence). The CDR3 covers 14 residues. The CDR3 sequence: CASSLSDRLYEQYF. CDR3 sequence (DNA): TGTGCCAGCAGCCTCAGTGACAGGTTGTACGAGCAGTACTTC.